The source of this TCR beta chain is a study of CD4+ T cells in melanoma. CDR1 and CDR2 from the germline V gene are SQVTM and ANQGSEA. CDR3 size: 11 residues. The repertoire was sequenced with immunoSEQ multiplex PCR; TCRdb's copy has only in-frame clones and lacks some. Of around 50,000 clones listed, roughly nine tenths were seen once; the top ten hold 10% to 15%. The sequence was obtained from a human donor with melanoma. The material sequenced was peripheral blood. The rearrangement links TRBV29-1 to TRBJ2-5; D is perhaps TRBD1 (5 bases). The end of the DNA aligns better with TRBJ2-7, so the J call may be wrong. CDR3 sequence: CSADTGNEQYF. The CDR3 bases are TGCAGCGCGGACACGGGCAACGAGCAGTACTTC.